This T cell receptor (beta chain) comes out of a study of T cell repertoires in cytomegalovirus infection. V was trimmed by 11 bases and J by 0 bases, leaving 11 bases between them. The CDR3 totals 13 residues. The germline V gene has CDR1 MNHEY and CDR2 SVGEGT. TCRdb re-called the reads with MiXCR, one entry per CDR3 protein. The table has about 890,000 distinct CDR3 sequences, around a third seen once. In this sample, this clonotype turned up many times. Antigen unknown. V and J are TRBV6-2 or TRBV6-3 and TRBJ2-1; D ambiguous. The TCR originated in a human donor in good health (CMV status not recorded). Some clones in this sample may be carry-over from other donors' samples. Material: cultured CD8+ T cells from PBMCs, obtained from culture after CMV antigen stimulation. CDR3 residues: CASGRSSYNEQFF. CDR3 nucleotide sequence: TGTGCCTCAGGCCGTAGCTCCTACAATGAGCAGTTCTTC.